The 4 T cell receptor beta chains below come from one sample, sequenced in a study of blood T cell repertoires in COVID-19. This table comes from immunoSEQ multiplex PCR, and its TCRdb copy is limited to in-frame clones, with some not included. The repertoire consists of almost 250,000 clones, with approximately 85% occurring once and the leading ten covering around 6%. The sample comprised peripheral blood. The receptors come from a woman of 80 years or more with COVID-19, enrolled during active disease.

This sequence joins TRBV10-3 and TRBJ1-6; tentative D call: TRBD1 (5 bases). The V end lost 8 bases, the J end lost 9 bases, and 11 bases lay between the germline ends. The CDR3 sequence is 12 residues long. In germline, CDR1 is ENHRY, CDR2 SYGVKD. CDR3 sequence reads: CAIGGGSSPLHF. The CDR3 DNA reads TGTGCCATCGGGGGGGGTAGTTCACCCCTCCACTTT.

The chain employs TRBV3-1 (or the pseudogene TRBV3-2) and TRBJ2-7; 8 bases map to TRBD1. CDR1 LGHDT and CDR2 YNNKEL come from the germline V gene (reference sequence). The CDR3 totals 14 residues. The V and J ends lost 2 bases and 6 bases, in that order; junction bases with no gene match: 6. CDR3 coding DNA: TGTGCCAGCAGCCAATCAGGGGGCGGGTCCGAGCAGTACTTC. It specifies CASSQSGGGSEQYF.

This chain joins TRBV9 and TRBJ2-3; possible D gene TRBD2, 5 bases. CDR1 and CDR2 from the germline V gene are SGDLS and YYNGEE. V shed 4 bases and J shed 2 bases, with 11 bases lying between them. The CDR3 has 14 residues. CDR3 in amino acids: CASSPSSTTDTQYF. The DNA of the CDR3 is TGTGCCAGCAGCCCTAGCTCCACCACAGATACGCAGTATTTT.

The genes are TRBV14 and TRBJ1-6; a possible D gene is TRBD1 (5 bases). In germline, CDR1 is SGHDN, CDR2 FVKESK. Trimming stripped 4 bases from V and 9 bases from J, with 13 bases between. The CDR3 is 14 residues long. CDR3 DNA sequence: TGTGCCAGCAGCCGGGACTTGGGGATTTCACCCCTCCACTTT. Translated, it gives CASSRDLGISPLHF.